Listed below are T cell receptor beta chains from one sample, sequenced in a study of blood T cell repertoires in COVID-19. TCRdb keeps only in-frame clones here, not all; method: immunoSEQ multiplex PCR. Among around 430,000 clones, approximately 88% were seen once, and the ten largest hold roughly 13%. Sequencing used peripheral blood. The receptors here all came from a woman aged 45-65 years with COVID-19, enrolled during active disease. CDR3s include the opening cysteine and the closing phenylalanine or tryptophan. A D gene is named only where the DNA matches it firmly. Clone size is shown for a subset of rows, as once, few, many or a class of expanded clone.

J gene: TRBJ1-4; D gene: TRBD1; V gene: TRBV7-6; clone size: -; CDR3 length: 15; CDR3 protein: CASSYRTGTNEKLFF; CDR3 DNA: TGTGCCAGCAGCTATCGGACAGGAACTAATGAAAAACTGTTTTTT
J gene: TRBJ2-7; D gene: TRBD2; V gene: TRBV28; clone size: -; CDR3 length: 14; CDR3 protein: CASSYSGTRGEQYF; CDR3 DNA: TGTGCCAGCAGTTATAGCGGGACTCGGGGGGAGCAGTACTTC
J gene: TRBJ2-2; D gene: TRBD1; V gene: TRBV6-5; clone size: -; CDR3 length: 15; CDR3 protein: CASLGQGLNTGELFF; CDR3 DNA: TGTGCCAGTCTTGGACAGGGACTTAACACCGGGGAGCTGTTTTTT
J gene: TRBJ1-1; D gene: -; V gene: TRBV11-2; clone size: once; CDR3 length: 14; CDR3 protein: CASSLGAGNTEAFF; CDR3 DNA: TGTGCCAGCAGCTTGGGGGCGGGGAACACTGAAGCTTTCTTT
J gene: TRBJ1-1; D gene: -; V gene: TRBV24-1; clone size: -; CDR3 length: 13; CDR3 protein: CATSDLHTEEAFF; CDR3 DNA: TGTGCCACCAGTGATTTGCATACAGAGGAAGCTTTCTTT
J gene: TRBJ1-3; D gene: -; V gene: TRBV7-2; clone size: -; CDR3 length: 14; CDR3 protein: CASSSLTVGNTIYF; CDR3 DNA: TGTGCCAGCAGCTCTCTGACAGTTGGAAACACCATATATTTT
J gene: TRBJ2-6; D gene: -; V gene: TRBV7-3; clone size: once; CDR3 length: 15; CDR3 protein: CASSLSGQGANVLTF; CDR3 DNA: TGTGCCAGCAGCTTAAGCGGGCAAGGGGCCAACGTCCTGACTTTC
J gene: TRBJ1-4; D gene: -; V gene: TRBV6-5; clone size: once; CDR3 length: 14; CDR3 protein: CASRGVGGDEKLFF; CDR3 DNA: TGTGCCAGCCGAGGCGTCGGGGGGGATGAAAAACTGTTTTTT
J gene: TRBJ2-6; D gene: -; V gene: TRBV2; clone size: -; CDR3 length: 16; CDR3 protein: CASRNINPGGANVLTF; CDR3 DNA: TGTGCCAGCAGGAATATAAATCCGGGTGGGGCCAACGTCCTGACTTTC
J gene: TRBJ2-3; D gene: -; V gene: TRBV15; clone size: -; CDR3 length: 15; CDR3 protein: CATSRRQVGTDTQYF; CDR3 DNA: TGTGCCACCAGCAGGAGACAGGTGGGGACAGATACGCAGTATTTT
J gene: TRBJ1-2; D gene: -; V gene: TRBV24-1; clone size: -; CDR3 length: 13; CDR3 protein: CATQPGDHLGYTF; CDR3 DNA: TGTGCCACTCAGCCGGGGGACCATCTGGGCTACACCTTC
J gene: TRBJ2-5; D gene: -; V gene: TRBV5-8; clone size: -; CDR3 length: 14; CDR3 protein: CASSLLRGEETQYF; CDR3 DNA: TGTGCCAGCAGCTTGTTAAGGGGCGAAGAGACCCAGTACTTC